This T cell receptor beta chain was retrieved from a study of CD8 T cells in Susac syndrome. Trimming took 1 base from V and 7 from J, leaving 5 bases between them. Germline V lookup: CDR1 PRHDT, CDR2 FYEKMQ (reference sequence). The CDR3 has 13 amino acids. An amount of RNA that ranged from roughly 0.5 to 1 ug was reverse transcribed with random hexamers. TCRdb processed the immunoSEQ multiplex PCR reads anew with MiXCR; each CDR3 protein has one entry. The sample shows about 130,000 distinct CDR3 sequences, more than 75% of them seen only once. This sequence was found in a human donor with multiple sclerosis. The rearrangement joins TRBV13 to TRBJ1-6; D is uncertain. Input material: CD8+ T cells from PBMCs. The CDR3 DNA is TGTGCCAGCAGCTTAGTTGGGAATTCACCCCTCCACTTT. Protein sequence: CASSLVGNSPLHF. Filled out from reference TRBV13 and TRBJ1-6, the complete variable domain reads AAGVIQSPRHLIKEKRETATLKCYPIPRHDTVYWYQQGPGQDPQFLISFYEKMQSDKGSIPDRFSAQQFSDYHSELNMSSLELGDSALYFCASSLVGNSPLHFGNGTRLTVT.